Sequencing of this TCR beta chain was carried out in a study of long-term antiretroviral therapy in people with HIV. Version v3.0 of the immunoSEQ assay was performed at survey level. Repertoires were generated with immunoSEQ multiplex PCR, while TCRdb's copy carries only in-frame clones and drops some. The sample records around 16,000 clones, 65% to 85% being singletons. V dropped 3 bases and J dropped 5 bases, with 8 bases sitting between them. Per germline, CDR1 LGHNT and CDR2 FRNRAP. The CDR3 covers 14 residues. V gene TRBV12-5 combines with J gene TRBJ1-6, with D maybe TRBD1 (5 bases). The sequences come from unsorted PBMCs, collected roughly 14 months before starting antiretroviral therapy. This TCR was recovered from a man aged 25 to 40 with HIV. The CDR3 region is CASGFGGDNSPLHF. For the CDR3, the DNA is TGTGCTAGTGGTTTCGGGGGGGATAATTCACCCCTCCACTTT.